This section outlines one T cell receptor beta chain sequence together with its context. What it recognizes is unknown. Data came from immunoSEQ multiplex PCR; TCRdb stores just in-frame clones and leaves some out. The sample records roughly 2,300,000 clones, under 95% being singletons. This specimen belongs to a study of shared clonotypes between healthy human individuals. Findings and limits, study-wide: Clonotype sharing across a few donors was observed for around 5% of naive CD4 clonotypes. Non-shared clonotypes were found to have lower generation probabilities than the clonotypes that were shared by all four of the sorted-subset donors.

The sample consisted of naive CD4+ T cells from PBMCs. The subset is: CD45RA+ positively selected. The sequence derives from a young man in good health. Some clones in this sample may be carry-over from other donors' samples.

The DNA for the CDR3 is TGTGCCAGCAGCCTAGAAGGGTTCACTGAAGCTTTCTTT. It codes for CASSLEGFTEAFF. The chain joins TRBV7-8 to TRBJ1-1, with unresolved D. There are 13 residues in the CDR3. Trimming removed 5 bases at V and 4 bases at J, with 11 bases between. Germline V gene lookup returns CDR1 SGHVS and CDR2 FQNEAQ.